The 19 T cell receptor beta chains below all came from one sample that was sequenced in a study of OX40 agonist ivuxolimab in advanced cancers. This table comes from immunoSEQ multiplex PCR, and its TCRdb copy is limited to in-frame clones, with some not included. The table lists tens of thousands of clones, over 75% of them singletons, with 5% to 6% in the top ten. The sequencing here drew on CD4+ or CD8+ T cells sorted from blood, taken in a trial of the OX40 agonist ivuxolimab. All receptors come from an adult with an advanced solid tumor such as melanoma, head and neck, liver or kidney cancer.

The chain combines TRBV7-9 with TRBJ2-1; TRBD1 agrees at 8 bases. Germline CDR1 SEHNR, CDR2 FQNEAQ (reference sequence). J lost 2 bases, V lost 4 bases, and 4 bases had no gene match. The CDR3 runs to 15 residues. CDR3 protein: CASSSGQGAYNEQFF. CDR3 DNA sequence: TGTGCCAGCAGCTCCGGACAGGGAGCCTACAATGAGCAGTTCTTC.

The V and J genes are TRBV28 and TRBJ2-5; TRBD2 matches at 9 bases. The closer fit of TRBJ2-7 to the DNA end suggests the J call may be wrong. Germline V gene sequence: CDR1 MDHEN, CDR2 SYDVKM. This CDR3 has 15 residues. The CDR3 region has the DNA TGTGCCAGCAGTTATAGGCCGCTAGCGGGATACGAGCAGTACTTC. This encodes CASSYRPLAGYEQYF.

The CDR3 bases are TGTGCCAGCTCACGATTAGACGGTTCGGGCGAGCAGTACTTC. Its protein is CASSRLDGSGEQYF. The chain links TRBV18 to TRBJ2-7; D is unclear. The CDR3 is made up of 14 amino acids. Germline lookup yields CDR1 KGHSH and CDR2 LQKENI. Trimming stripped 4 bases from V and 6 bases from J, with 16 bases between. The full variable domain, rest sourced from reference TRBV18 and TRBJ2-7, is NAGVMQNPRHLVRRRGQEARLRCSPMKGHSHVYWYRQLPEEGLKFMVYLQKENIIDESGMPKERFSAEFPKEGPSILRIQQVVRGDSAAYFCASSRLDGSGEQYFGPGTRLTVT.

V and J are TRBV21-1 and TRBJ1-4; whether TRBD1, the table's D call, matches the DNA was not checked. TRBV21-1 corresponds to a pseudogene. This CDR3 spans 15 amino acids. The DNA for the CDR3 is TGTGCCAGCAGCCACCAACAGGGACGAGGTGAAAAACTGTTTTTT. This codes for CASSHQQGRGEKLFF.

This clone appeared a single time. In nucleotides, the CDR3 is TGCGCCAGCAGTGAGTCGGGCGTCGATACGCAGTATTTT. Translation gives CASSESGVDTQYF. V gene TRBV10-1 combines with J gene TRBJ2-3; D unresolved. V gave up 0 bases and J gave up 6 bases, with 7 bases separating them. CDR1 and CDR2 (germline): WNHNN, SYGVQD (reference sequence). This CDR3 region has 13 residues.

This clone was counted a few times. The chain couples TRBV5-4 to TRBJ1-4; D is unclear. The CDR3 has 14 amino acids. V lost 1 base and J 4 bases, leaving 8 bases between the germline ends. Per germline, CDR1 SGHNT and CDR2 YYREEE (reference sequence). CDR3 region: CASSLTANNEKLFF. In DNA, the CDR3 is TGTGCCAGCAGCTTGACAGCGAATAATGAAAAACTGTTTTTT.

CDR3 protein: CASSLLSQNTEAFF. The CDR3 nucleotides are TGTGCCAGCAGCTTATTATCCCAGAACACTGAAGCTTTCTTT. This chain uses TRBV7-2 with TRBJ1-1; D remains unclear. The V end lost 2 bases, the J end lost 1 base, and 8 bases lay between the germline ends. Germline loops: CDR1 SGHTA, CDR2 FQGNSA. CDR3 length: 14 residues. Using reference TRBV7-2 and TRBJ1-1 for the parts outside the CDR3, the full variable domain is GAGVSQSPSNKVTEKGKDVELRCDPISGHTALYWYRQSLGQGLEFLIYFQGNSAPDKSGLPSDRFSAERTGGSVSTLTIQRTQQEDSAVYLCASSLLSQNTEAFFGQGTRLTVV.

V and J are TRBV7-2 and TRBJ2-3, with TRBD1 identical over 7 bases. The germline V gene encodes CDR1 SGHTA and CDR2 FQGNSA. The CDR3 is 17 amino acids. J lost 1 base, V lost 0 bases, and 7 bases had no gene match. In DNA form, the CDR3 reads TGTGCCAGCAGCTTAGCCCCGACAGGGACGGGCACAGATACGCAGTATTTT. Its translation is CASSLAPTGTGTDTQYF.

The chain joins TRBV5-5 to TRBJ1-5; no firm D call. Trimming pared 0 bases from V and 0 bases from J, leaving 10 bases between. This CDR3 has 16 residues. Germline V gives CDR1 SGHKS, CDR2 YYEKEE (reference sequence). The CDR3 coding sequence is TGTGCCAGCAGCTTGGGGTTCTCTACTAGCAATCAGCCCCAGCATTTT. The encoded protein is CASSLGFSTSNQPQHF.

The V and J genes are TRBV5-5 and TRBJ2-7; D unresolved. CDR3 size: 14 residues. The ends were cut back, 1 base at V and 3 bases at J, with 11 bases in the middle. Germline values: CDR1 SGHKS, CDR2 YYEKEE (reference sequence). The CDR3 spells CASSLSAQNYEQYF. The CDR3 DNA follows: TGTGCCAGCAGCTTGTCAGCTCAGAACTACGAGCAGTACTTC.

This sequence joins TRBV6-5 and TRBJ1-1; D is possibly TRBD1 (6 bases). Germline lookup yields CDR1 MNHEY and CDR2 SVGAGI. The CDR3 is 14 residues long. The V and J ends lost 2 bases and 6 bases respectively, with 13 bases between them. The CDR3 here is CASSYGTGLAEAFF. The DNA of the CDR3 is TGTGCCAGCAGTTACGGCACAGGGTTGGCTGAAGCTTTCTTT.

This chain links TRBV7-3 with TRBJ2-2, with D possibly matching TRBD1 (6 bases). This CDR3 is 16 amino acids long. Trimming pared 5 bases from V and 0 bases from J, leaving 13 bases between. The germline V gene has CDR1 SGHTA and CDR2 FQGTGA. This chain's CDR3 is CASSPQGTSNTGELFF. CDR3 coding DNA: TGTGCCAGCAGCCCTCAGGGGACCTCGAACACCGGGGAGCTGTTTTTT.

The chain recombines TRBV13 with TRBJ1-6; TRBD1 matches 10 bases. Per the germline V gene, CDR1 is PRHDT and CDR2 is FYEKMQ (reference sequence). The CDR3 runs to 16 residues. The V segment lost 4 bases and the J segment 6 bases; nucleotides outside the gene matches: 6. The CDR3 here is CASSSRTGGSNSPLHF. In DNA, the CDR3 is TGTGCCAGCAGCTCCAGGACAGGGGGAAGTAATTCACCCCTCCACTTT.

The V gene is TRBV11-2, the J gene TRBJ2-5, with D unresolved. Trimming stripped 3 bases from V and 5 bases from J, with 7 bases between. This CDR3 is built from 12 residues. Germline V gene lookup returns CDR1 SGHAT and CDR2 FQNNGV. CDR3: CASSFLRETQYF. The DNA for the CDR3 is TGTGCCAGCAGCTTCCTGAGGGAGACCCAGTACTTC. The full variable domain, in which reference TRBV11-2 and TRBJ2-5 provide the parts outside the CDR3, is EAGVAQSPRYKIIEKRQSVAFWCNPISGHATLYWYQQILGQGPKLLIQFQNNGVVDDSQLPKDRFSAERLKGVDSTLKIQPAKLEDSAVYLCASSFLRETQYFGPGTRLLVL.

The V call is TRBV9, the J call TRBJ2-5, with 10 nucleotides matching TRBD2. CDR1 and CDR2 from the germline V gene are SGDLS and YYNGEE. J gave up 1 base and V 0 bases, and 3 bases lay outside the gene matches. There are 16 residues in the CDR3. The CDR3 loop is CASSVGQREGQETQYF. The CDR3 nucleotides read TGTGCCAGCAGCGTAGGGCAGCGGGAGGGCCAAGAGACCCAGTACTTC.

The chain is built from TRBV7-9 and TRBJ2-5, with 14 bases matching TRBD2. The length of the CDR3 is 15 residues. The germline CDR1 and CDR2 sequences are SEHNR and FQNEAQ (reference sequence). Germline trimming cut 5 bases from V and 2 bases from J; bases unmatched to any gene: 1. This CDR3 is CASSRLAGGQETQYF. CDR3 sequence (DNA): TGTGCCAGCAGCCGACTAGCGGGGGGGCAAGAGACCCAGTACTTC. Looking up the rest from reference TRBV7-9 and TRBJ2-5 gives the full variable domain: DTGVSQNPRHKITKRGQNVTFRCDPISEHNRLYWYRQTLGQGPEFLTYFQNEAQLEKSRLLSDRFSAERPKGSFSTLEIQRTEQGDSAMYLCASSRLAGGQETQYFGPGTRLLVL.

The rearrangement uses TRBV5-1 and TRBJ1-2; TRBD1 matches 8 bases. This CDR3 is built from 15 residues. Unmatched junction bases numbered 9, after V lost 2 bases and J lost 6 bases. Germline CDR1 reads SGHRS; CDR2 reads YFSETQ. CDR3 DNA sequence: TGCGCCAGCAGCTTAGTTCGACCGACAGGGGATGGCTACACCTTC. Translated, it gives CASSLVRPTGDGYTF.

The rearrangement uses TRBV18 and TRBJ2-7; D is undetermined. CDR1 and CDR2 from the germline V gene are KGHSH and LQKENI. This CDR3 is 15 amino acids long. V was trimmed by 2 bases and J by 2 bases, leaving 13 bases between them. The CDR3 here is CASSPNPYEAYEQYF. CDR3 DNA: TGTGCCAGCTCACCAAACCCTTATGAAGCCTACGAGCAGTACTTC.

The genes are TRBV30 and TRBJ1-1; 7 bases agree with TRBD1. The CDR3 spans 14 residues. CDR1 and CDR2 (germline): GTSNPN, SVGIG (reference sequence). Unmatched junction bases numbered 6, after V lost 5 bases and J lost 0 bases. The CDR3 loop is CAWHLDRMNTEAFF. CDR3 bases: TGTGCCTGGCACCTGGACAGGATGAACACTGAAGCTTTCTTT.